This T cell receptor (beta chain) was identified in a study of molecular identifiers for immune sequencing clone quantification. The sorting of naive CD8 T cells used the CD8+CD4-CCR7+CD45RA+ phenotype. Germline lookup yields CDR1 MDHEN and CDR2 SYDVKM. Trimming stripped 3 bases from V and 5 bases from J, with 10 bases between. This CDR3 spans 14 amino acids. TCRdb independently ran MiXCR on the PCR reads; one entry per CDR3 protein. The sample holds under 600,000 distinct CDR3 sequences, about a fifth seen once. This clonotype was found a few times. This clonotype originated in a human donor in good health. Some libraries in this study had Jurkat cell RNA spiked in. Sequenced sample: naive CD8+ T cells from blood, with Jurkat cell RNA spiked in. Subset here: FACS-sorted CD8+CD4-CCR7+CD45RA+ naive T cells. The V gene is TRBV28, the J gene TRBJ2-2; tentatively, D is TRBD1 (5 bases). The CDR3 nucleotides are TGTGCCAGCAGTTTCAGGGCTCGGACCGGGGAGCTGTTTTTT. It is translated as CASSFRARTGELFF.